This TCR beta chain was found in a study of persistence of HIV-infected CD4 T cells. Study summary: A couple of participants gave one leukapheresis sample; others gave up to about 200 mL blood repeatedly. Study-wide findings and caveats: CMV- and Gag-responding cells had lower TCRbeta richness than CD3/CD28-responding cells.

Overlapping HIV-1 Gag 15-mer peptides at approximately 0.91 ug per peptide per mL were used. Sorting of responding CD4+ T cells relied on upregulated CD40 ligand together with CD69. Donors were HIV-1-infected adults who began suppressive ART during chronic infection. With respect to this clone: Its antigen remains unknown.

Sequencing used immunoSEQ version 4 in survey mode. Template was genomic DNA at around 9.7 ng/uL, with up to 1 ug used per sample. Profiled with immunoSEQ multiplex PCR; TCRdb holds only in-frame clones, not every one. The sample has about 13,000 clones, about three fifths seen once. This receptor was obtained from an adult man with HIV who was CMV-seropositive. The sample consisted of CD4+ T cells sorted from PBMCs after approximately 19-hour stimulation, taken from a patient who received antiretroviral therapy.

Here the CDR3 reads CASKIGANEKLFF. Written as DNA, the CDR3 is TGTGCCAGTAAGATAGGGGCTAATGAAAAACTGTTTTTT. The chain has TRBV19 and TRBJ1-4, with TRBD1 as a possible D gene (5 bases). The V gene lost 7 bases and the J gene lost 3 bases, with 9 bases spanning the gap. The CDR3 is 13 amino acids. Germline V gene lookup returns CDR1 LNHDA and CDR2 SQIVND (reference sequence).